This TCR beta chain was obtained from a study of OX40 agonist ivuxolimab in advanced cancers. General study findings and limits: Expanded clones were, on average, more numerous in CD8+ T cells than in CD4+. Normalized T-cell clonal expansion was also low in some nonresponders.

This clone was observed once. Antigen unknown. Sequencing used immunoSEQ multiplex PCR; TCRdb keeps in-frame clones, though not all of them. The table records 25,000 to 35,000 clones, approximately 91% of them present only once. Germline V gene data show CDR1 as MGHRA and CDR2 as YSYEKL. The CDR3 is 14 residues long. Trimming cost V 1 base and J 3 bases, with 10 bases left between them. No patient had autoimmune disease or received systemic immunosuppression. V gene TRBV4-1 combines with J gene TRBJ2-7; tentatively, D is TRBD1 (6 bases). This receptor was identified in an adult with an advanced solid tumor such as melanoma, head and neck, liver or kidney cancer. The sequenced sample was CD4+ or CD8+ T cells sorted from blood, obtained in a trial of the OX40 agonist ivuxolimab. In nucleotides, the CDR3 is TGCGCCAGCAGCCAAGGACAGGTTGGCTACGAGCAGTACTTC. Translation gives CASSQGQVGYEQYF.